This TCR beta chain stems from a study of beta chain features in type 1 diabetes. Averaging around 120 mL, one heparinised blood draw was given by each donor. V dropped 2 bases and J dropped 4 bases, with 7 bases sitting between them. The germline CDR1 and CDR2 sequences are SGHTA and FQGNSA. This CDR3 comprises 13 residues. The study, taken as a whole, reports: Type 1 diabetes patients had TCRB CDR3s that were shorter (moderately but significantly so) in all four CD4+ subsets. Sequencing the cDNA could make cells with high TCR expression show up more than they should. PCR might show a preference for shorter templates, equally across patients and controls.

Reverse transcription of all isolated RNA meant that expressed TCRB transcripts were sequenced. The data were produced by immunoSEQ multiplex PCR, yet TCRdb's version contains in-frame clones alone and is incomplete. The table has more than 100,000 clones, around 17% seen once. This clone has just a few counts. Its antigen is unidentified. Different DNA sequences within this sample yield the same CDR3. The sample taken for sequencing was central memory CD4+ T cells from blood. This receptor was identified in a man under 40 with type 1 diabetes. The rearrangement joins TRBV7-2 to TRBJ2-3; D is perhaps TRBD1 or TRBD2 (5 bases each). CDR3 region: CASSLRGADTQYF. For the CDR3, the DNA is TGTGCCAGCAGCTTAAGGGGAGCAGATACGCAGTATTTT.